The 28 T cell receptor beta chains listed next were all sequenced from one sample in a study of vaccination effects on CD4 cells after COVID-19. The method was immunoSEQ multiplex PCR; TCRdb's version includes in-frame clones alone and lacks a portion of them. This table holds tens of thousands of clones, about 67% found once. For these receptors, no antigen is known. It was after approximately 11 days of culture that CD4+ T cells were isolated. Two doses of either BNT162b2 or mRNA-1273 were given to each participant. The sequences come from CD4+ T cells from PBMCs cultured without peptide, collected after COVID-19 vaccination. These receptors originate from a human donor who received a COVID-19 vaccine.

J is TRBJ2-7 and V is TRBV30, with a tentative D call TRBD1 (6 bases). This CDR3 is 12 amino acids long. Germline V gene data show CDR1 as GTSNPN and CDR2 as SVGIG (reference sequence). Trimming cost V 4 bases and J 7 bases, with 14 bases left between them. The CDR3 is CAWKGVRTEQYF. For the CDR3, the DNA is TGTGCCTGGAAGGGGGTAAGAACGGAGCAGTACTTC. Full variable domain (missing parts from reference TRBV30 and TRBJ2-7): SQTIHQWPATLVQPVGSPLSLECTVEGTSNPNLYWYRQAAGRGLQLLFYSVGIGQISSEVPQNLSASRPQDRQFILSSKKLLLSDSGFYLCAWKGVRTEQYFGPGTRLTVT.

The J gene is TRBJ2-1, the V gene TRBV18; D gene unclear. Germline values: CDR1 KGHSH, CDR2 LQKENI. Trimming took off 3 bases at V and 5 bases at J, with 11 bases between the two ends. CDR3 size: 14 residues. The CDR3 region has the DNA TGTGCCAGCTCACCTGGGGAATTCCACAATGAGCAGTTCTTC. Its translation is CASSPGEFHNEQFF.

The gene calls are TRBV21-1 and TRBJ1-5. TRBV21-1 is a pseudogene segment. This CDR3 is 16 amino acids long. The CDR3 DNA is TGTGCCAGCAGCAAGGGGGGTGGGGAGAACAATCAGCCCCAGCATTTT. Protein: CASSKGGGENNQPQHF.

The chain carries TRBV7-8 and TRBJ1-6, with D possibly being TRBD1 (6 bases). The CDR3 has 15 amino acids. Germline lookup yields CDR1 SGHVS and CDR2 FQNEAQ. Deletions cut 6 bases from V and 5 bases from J, with 14 bases between. CDR3 in amino acids: CASRRDRQNNSPLHF. The CDR3 nucleotides are TGTGCCAGCAGAAGAGACAGGCAAAATAATTCACCCCTCCACTTT.

This clone showed up just a few times. The V call is TRBV3-1 (or the pseudogene TRBV3-2), the J call TRBJ1-1; D is perhaps TRBD1 (6 bases). Germline values: CDR1 LGHDT, CDR2 YNNKEL (reference sequence). V lost 3 bases, J lost 5 bases, and 13 bases lay in between. There are 14 residues in the CDR3. In DNA form, the CDR3 reads TGTGCCAGCAGCCAGGGGGCTTCGAGGACTGAAGCTTTCTTT. Translation: CASSQGASRTEAFF.

V and J are TRBV5-6 and TRBJ1-2; TRBD1 is a possible D gene (5 bases). V shed 4 bases and J shed 8 bases, with 9 bases lying between them. The V gene's germline CDR1 is SGHDT and CDR2 YYEEEE. The CDR3 is 11 residues long. The CDR3 loop reads CASSPGKGYTF. In DNA, the CDR3 is TGTGCCAGCAGCCCAGGGAAGGGCTACACCTTC.

The J gene is TRBJ2-3, the V gene TRBV7-2; maybe TRBD2 (6 bases). The CDR3 is made up of 14 amino acids. Germline-derived CDR1 and CDR2 are SGHTA and FQGNSA. V was cut by 3 bases and J by 1 base, with 8 bases left in between. Here the CDR3 DNA reads TGTGCCAGCAGCTTCGGCGGGGGCACAGATACGCAGTATTTT. Translating it yields CASSFGGGTDTQYF.

The CDR3 region has the DNA TGTGCCAGCAGCGGGACAGATAATTCACCCCTCCACTTT. Protein product: CASSGTDNSPLHF. This chain uses TRBV7-9 with TRBJ1-6, with 7 bases aligning to TRBD1. The CDR3 is 13 residues long. Losses at the gene ends were 5 bases for V and 5 bases for J; bases not matched to a gene: 0. CDR1 is SEHNR and CDR2 is FQNEAQ in the germline V gene (reference sequence).

This clone was counted only a few times. This chain connects TRBV7-2 to TRBJ2-7; D possibly corresponds to TRBD1 (5 bases). V lost 5 bases and J 7 bases, leaving 15 bases between the germline ends. CDR3 length equals 13 residues. CDR1 SGHTA and CDR2 FQGNSA come from the germline V gene. CDR3 residues: CASSPPGRVEQYF. CDR3 bases: TGTGCCAGCAGCCCCCCCGGCAGGGTAGAGCAGTACTTC.

The chain joins TRBV20-1 to TRBJ2-5; D is undetermined. V was cut by 5 bases and J by 3 bases, with 7 bases left in between. Looked up from germline, CDR1 is DFQATT and CDR2 is SNEGSKA (reference sequence). The CDR3 runs 11 residues. The CDR3 loop reads CSAVQKETQYF. The CDR3 DNA is TGCAGTGCTGTACAAAAAGAGACCCAGTACTTC.

This sequence joins TRBV4-2 and TRBJ2-1, with 12 bases that match TRBD2. CDR3 size: 19 residues. Germline V gene data show CDR1 as LGHNA and CDR2 as YNFKEQ. Germline trimming cut 4 bases from V and 3 bases from J; bases unmatched to any gene: 13. The CDR3 spells CASSLTLAGGLQGYNEQFF. CDR3 bases: TGTGCCAGCAGCCTTACCCTAGCGGGAGGGCTGCAGGGCTACAATGAGCAGTTCTTC.

The V call is TRBV6-5, the J call TRBJ2-1; tentatively, D is TRBD2 (6 bases). The CDR3 has 14 amino acids. V gave up 5 bases and J gave up 2 bases, with 10 bases separating them. Germline V CDR1 and CDR2: MNHEY, SVGAGI. In DNA, the CDR3 is TGTGCCAGCAGTCCAAGGGAGGCCTACAATGAGCAGTTCTTC. This encodes CASSPREAYNEQFF.

The chain combines TRBV28 with TRBJ2-3; TRBD2 matches 11 bases. The V gene end was trimmed by 6 bases and the J gene end by 2 bases; junction bases not matched to a gene: 4. The CDR3 contains 15 residues. CDR1 is MDHEN and CDR2 is SYDVKM in the germline V gene. The CDR3 nucleotides read TGTGCCAGCAGACTAGCGGGAGAGGCCACAGATACGCAGTATTTT. Protein: CASRLAGEATDTQYF.

The CDR3 DNA sequence: TGTGCCAGCTCACCAGGGGCAGTAGCTAACTATGGCTACACCTTC. This codes for CASSPGAVANYGYTF. V usage is TRBV18 and J usage is TRBJ1-2, with D possibly being TRBD1 (5 bases). Germline V gene lookup returns CDR1 KGHSH and CDR2 LQKENI. Trimming stripped 2 bases from V and 0 bases from J, with 10 bases between. CDR3 size: 15 residues.

This clone was seen once. V gene TRBV4-1 combines with J gene TRBJ1-1; TRBD1 might be the D (5 bases). Germline CDR1 and CDR2: MGHRA and YSYEKL. This CDR3 has 13 amino acids. Trimming pared 1 base from V and 7 bases from J, leaving 10 bases between. CDR3 nucleotide sequence: TGCGCCAGCAGCCAAGGGGGGACGATTGAAGCTTTCTTT. Protein sequence: CASSQGGTIEAFF.

The chain employs TRBV7-2 and TRBJ1-1; D gene uncertain. The CDR3 has 13 residues. Trimming shortened V by 7 bases and J by 8 bases, and 17 bases separated the two germline ends. From germline, CDR1 is SGHTA and CDR2 FQGNSA. CDR3 in amino acids: CASTSSRPREAFF. CDR3 sequence (DNA): TGTGCCAGCACCTCATCGAGACCCAGGGAAGCTTTCTTT.

This clone was recorded only once. This chain joins TRBV5-5 and TRBJ1-3; 9 bases line up with TRBD1. Germline V gene lookup returns CDR1 SGHKS and CDR2 YYEKEE (reference sequence). V lost 2 bases and J lost 7; bases outside the gene matches: 4. This CDR3 comprises 14 residues. The CDR3 DNA follows: TGTGCCAGCAGCTTTTTAGACAGGGGGAACACCATATATTTT. It codes for CASSFLDRGNTIYF.

This clone is a singleton in its sample. The same CDR3 also results from other DNA sequences found in this sample. The gene calls are TRBV5-1 and TRBJ2-3, with 7 bases lining up with TRBD1. Germline V CDR1 and CDR2: SGHRS, YFSETQ. The CDR3 consists of 15 residues. Trimming took 0 bases from V and 4 from J; bases not matched to a gene: 5. CDR3 DNA sequence: TGCGCCAGCAGCTTGGGTCGTCAGGGGGCAGATACGCAGTATTTT. Amino acid sequence: CASSLGRQGADTQYF.

This chain joins TRBV3-1 (or the pseudogene TRBV3-2) and TRBJ2-6, with 13 bases identical to TRBD2. V was clipped by 3 bases and J by 0 bases; unmatched bases: 2. This CDR3 spans 18 amino acids. CDR1 is LGHDT and CDR2 is YNNKEL in the germline V gene (reference sequence). The CDR3 sequence: CASSHGTSGNSGANVLTF. CDR3 sequence (DNA): TGTGCCAGCAGCCATGGGACTAGCGGGAACTCTGGGGCCAACGTCCTGACTTTC.

This chain links TRBV9 with TRBJ2-5; 11 nucleotides line up with TRBD2. The germline V gene has CDR1 SGDLS and CDR2 YYNGEE. Unmatched junction bases numbered 6, after V lost 4 bases and J lost 1 base. This CDR3 region has 16 residues. The CDR3 DNA reads TGTGCCAGCAGCCTTGGACTAGCGGGCCTCCAAGAGACCCAGTACTTC. It codes for CASSLGLAGLQETQYF.

This chain uses TRBV27 with TRBJ1-2, with a possible D match to TRBD1 (5 bases). V lost 3 bases, J lost 2 bases, and 10 bases lay in between. The CDR3 is made up of 14 amino acids. In germline, CDR1 is MNHEY, CDR2 SMNVEV (reference sequence). The CDR3 protein is CASSFPTANYGYTF. CDR3 DNA sequence: TGTGCCAGCAGTTTCCCGACAGCAAACTATGGCTACACCTTC.

The CDR3 is CASSFLDSYEQYF. In nucleotides, the CDR3 is TGTGCCAGCAGTTTTCTGGACTCCTACGAGCAGTACTTC. This chain uses TRBV6-5 with TRBJ2-7; D gene ambiguous. Trimming cost V 4 bases and J 0 bases, with 7 bases left between them. The length of the CDR3 is 13 residues. In germline, CDR1 is MNHEY, CDR2 SVGAGI.

A few counts support this clone. The V and J genes are TRBV21-1 and TRBJ1-2. TRBV21-1 counts as a pseudogene. The CDR3 is 13 amino acids. In DNA, the CDR3 is TGTGCCAGCAGCAGTCGCCATAACTATGGCTACACCTTC. It is translated as CASSSRHNYGYTF.

The chain couples TRBV30 to TRBJ2-7; D is unclear. CDR1 GTSNPN and CDR2 SVGIG come from the germline V gene (reference sequence). Trimming shortened V by 0 bases and J by 2 bases, and 5 bases separated the two germline ends. The CDR3 is 12 residues long. CDR3 protein: CAWSVPPYEQYF. The CDR3 nucleotides are TGTGCCTGGAGTGTCCCTCCCTACGAGCAGTACTTC.

The CDR3 sequence: CASSLGSGQRPYEQYF. DNA of the CDR3: TGTGCCAGCAGCTTAGGATCTGGACAGAGGCCCTACGAGCAGTACTTC. The chain employs TRBV5-6 and TRBJ2-7; tentative D call: TRBD1 (6 bases). V lost 2 bases and J lost 2, with 17 bases in between. Germline CDR1 SGHDT, CDR2 YYEEEE. There are 16 residues in the CDR3.

The chain links TRBV4-1 to TRBJ2-5; 8 bases are a match to TRBD1. Germline CDR1 MGHRA, CDR2 YSYEKL. This CDR3 spans 15 amino acids. Trimming removed 1 base from V and 2 bases from J; junction bases left unmatched: 3. The CDR3 is CASSQVNRGQETQYF. The CDR3 nucleotides read TGCGCCAGCAGCCAAGTCAACAGGGGGCAAGAGACCCAGTACTTC.

This clone was recorded only once. The rearrangement joins TRBV9 to TRBJ1-3; the D is unclear. Germline CDR1 SGDLS, CDR2 YYNGEE. The CDR3 totals 13 residues. V dropped 0 bases and J dropped 2 bases, with 3 bases sitting between them. The chain's CDR3 is CASSVDAGNTIYF. The CDR3 DNA reads TGTGCCAGCAGCGTAGATGCTGGAAACACCATATATTTT.

This clone has just one count. The chain links TRBV11-2 to TRBJ1-2; weak D call: TRBD1 (5 bases). Germline CDR1 reads SGHAT; CDR2 reads FQNNGV. The CDR3 consists of 14 residues. Trimming removed 1 base at V and 6 bases at J, with 12 bases between. CDR3 residues: CASSLVLGGDGYTF. CDR3 bases: TGTGCCAGCAGCTTAGTGTTGGGGGGGGATGGCTACACCTTC.